This T cell receptor beta chain derives from a study of Tregs in tolerant kidney transplant recipients. Overall study results and limits: Few patients were studied, so findings need validation in larger groups.

The assay was immunoSEQ multiplex PCR, and TCRdb's table has in-frame clones only and misses some. The data hold roughly 45,000 clones, with more than 80% observed a single time. CDR1 is SGHRS and CDR2 is YFSETQ in the germline V gene. This CDR3 contains 16 residues. V gave up 1 base and J gave up 0 bases, with 10 bases separating them. This clone was detected only once. What it recognizes is unknown. V and J are TRBV5-1 and TRBJ2-2; perhaps D is TRBD1 or TRBD2 (5 bases each). The sample taken for sequencing was Tregs from blood. The TCR comes from a human donor in good health. CDR3 loop: CASSLIGTANTGELFF. The CDR3, as DNA: TGCGCCAGCAGCTTGATAGGGACCGCGAACACCGGGGAGCTGTTTTTT.